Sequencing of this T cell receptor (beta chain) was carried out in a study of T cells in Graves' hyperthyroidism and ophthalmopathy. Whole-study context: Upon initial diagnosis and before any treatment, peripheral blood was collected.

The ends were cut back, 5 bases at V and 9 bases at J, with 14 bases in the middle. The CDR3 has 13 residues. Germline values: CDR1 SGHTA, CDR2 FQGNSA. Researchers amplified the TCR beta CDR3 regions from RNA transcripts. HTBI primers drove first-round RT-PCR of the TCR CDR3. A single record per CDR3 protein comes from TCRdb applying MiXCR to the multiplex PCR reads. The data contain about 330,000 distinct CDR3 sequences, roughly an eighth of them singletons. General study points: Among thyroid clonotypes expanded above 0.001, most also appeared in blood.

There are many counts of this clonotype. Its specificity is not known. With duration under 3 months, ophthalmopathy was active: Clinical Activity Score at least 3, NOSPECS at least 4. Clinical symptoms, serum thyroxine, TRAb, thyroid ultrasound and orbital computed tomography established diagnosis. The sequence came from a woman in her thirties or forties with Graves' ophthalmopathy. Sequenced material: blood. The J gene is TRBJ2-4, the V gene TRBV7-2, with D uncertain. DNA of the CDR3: TGTGCCAGCAGCCCACCAGACTTGTTCATTCAGTACTTC. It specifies CASSPPDLFIQYF.